This TCR beta chain stems from a study of T cell responses to AZD1222 COVID-19 vaccine (dated by TCRdb to about 2021). Study-level background: TCR sequencing covered fewer than 250 trial participants: around 210 given two doses of AZD1222 and 26 given two doses of MenACWY control vaccine. Trial participants were enrolled by age into subgroups of 18-55, 56-69 and 70-plus years, and about 150, 27 and 61 TCR-sequenced participants, respectively, were included in these subgroups.

The time point label, as the study defines it: about 28 days (+/-7) after the second vaccine dose. AZD1222 recipients whose second dose came at about 4 weeks and those whose second dose came at about 12 weeks were combined into one group, since spike-specific TCR depth and breadth did not differ between the two schedules. The vaccinee samples were drawn from two UK trials, COV001 and COV002, one of which was a single-blind randomized controlled phase 2/3 trial testing AZD1222 (ChAdOx1 nCoV-19) in healthy adults. For TCRbeta chain sequencing, PBMC samples were collected from trial participants at day 0 and at day 28 after the second dose. The CDR3 numbers 12 residues from cysteine through phenylalanine. The CDR3 DNA has 36 bases and is translated from base 1. The germline ends are 7 bases apart after V is trimmed by 1 base and J by 7 bases. The germline V gene sets CDR1 to LGHNT and CDR2 to FRNRAP.

A remark on this clone: This clone's antigen is unknown. No qualities accompany the bases; no much larger clone lies one base away.

The CDR3 regions of human TCRbeta chains were subjected to immunosequencing. Per the original workflow: Repertoire TCRs were matched against a reference library of SARS-CoV-2-specific TCRs generated with the MIRA antigen-specificity platform. Breadth was defined as the fraction of unique TCRs that were SARS-CoV-2-associated, and depth was defined as the fraction of total T cells that were SARS-CoV-2-associated. Using the MIRA data, each spike-specific TCR was mapped to the spike region that the TCR reacts to and placed in a CD4 or CD8 class. Log10-transformed breadth and depth values were compared by one-way ANOVA with Sidak's multiple comparisons tests. In TCRdb, the immuneACCESS table is reduced to in-frame sequences with V and J assigned. These tables do not hold every clone; where another copy was compared, an unresolved V gene accounts for under half, and the others remain unexplained. V, J and clone size were drawn from that table, and D and trimming were deduced from the DNA. Here the sample has around 180,000 clones; 85% to 95% occur a single time. 1.6% of the sample goes to the ten largest clones.

Study-level results and caveats: Because no day 14 peak-response samples were available, the repertoires could be characterized only after the peak T cell response. Most participants were white British and females outnumbered males, and the authors suggested that clonal diversity may have been underestimated. CD4 TCRs associated with the vaccine covered the entire spike protein, and the dominant responses were in regions 160-218 and 743-854. Only six AZD1222 recipients were SARS-CoV-2 seropositive at baseline, limiting conclusions about previously exposed vaccinees. Spike-specific TCR breadth and depth rose significantly after two AZD1222 doses compared with day 0 and with MenACWY recipients. In the small 56-69-year group, the increase in depth fell short of significance, most likely because of low power. Reportedly, close to half of the unique spike-specific TCRs recognized epitopes lying outside the regions that are mutated in the B.1.351 and B.1.1.7 variants.

The chain couples TRBV12-5 to TRBJ1-1, with the D gene too uncertain to name. Sequenced here: peripheral blood, sampled 28 days after the second AZD1222 dose. The source is an adult who received the AZD1222 COVID-19 vaccine. Here is the DNA: TGTGCTAGTGGTTTGGAACGAGGTGAAGCTTTCTTT. Its amino acids are CASGLERGEAFF. The full variable domain, completed from the reference TRBV12-5 and TRBJ1-1 proteins outside the CDR3, reads DARVTQTPRHKVTEMGQEVTMRCQPILGHNTVFWYRQTMMQGLELLAYFRNRAPLDDSGMPKDRFSAEMPDATLATLKIQPSEPRDSAVYFCASGLERGEAFFGQGTRLTVV.